This entry is about one TCR beta chain. These data come from a study of OX40 agonist ivuxolimab in advanced cancers. The CDR3 is made up of 13 amino acids. CDR1 is MNHEY and CDR2 is SMNVEV in the germline V gene (reference sequence). The V segment lost 8 bases and the J segment 4 bases; nucleotides outside the gene matches: 7. The repertoire was sequenced with immunoSEQ multiplex PCR; TCRdb's copy has only in-frame clones and lacks some. The sample yields fewer than 30,000 clones, under 90% seen once. The TCR comes from an adult with an advanced solid tumor such as melanoma, head and neck, liver or kidney cancer. The rearrangement joins TRBV27 to TRBJ2-7; 8 bases map to TRBD2. The specimen was CD4+ or CD8+ T cells sorted from blood, collected in a trial of the OX40 agonist ivuxolimab. The DNA for the CDR3 is TGTGCCAGCGCCAGCGGGAGTGGTTACGAGCAGTACTTC. Translation: CASASGSGYEQYF.